The 18 T cell receptor beta chains below come from one sample, sequenced in a study of shared clonotypes between healthy human individuals. Clones were read by immunoSEQ multiplex PCR, and TCRdb kept only the in-frame ones, dropping some. The sample has about 490,000 clones; around 73% are singletons. Material for sequencing was PBMCs. The origin of the receptors is a middle-aged woman in good health. Some clones in this sample may be carry-over from other donors' samples.

The CDR3 spells CASSPWTERHTDTQYF. DNA for the CDR3: TGTGCCAGCTCACCGTGGACAGAGAGACACACAGATACGCAGTATTTT. V usage is TRBV18 and J usage is TRBJ2-3; D perhaps matches TRBD1 (6 bases). V was trimmed by 3 bases and J by 2 bases, leaving 15 bases between them. Germline V gene lookup returns CDR1 KGHSH and CDR2 LQKENI. The CDR3 consists of 16 residues.

On this clone itself: The sample has other DNA sequences that encode this CDR3 too. The rearrangement links TRBV5-1 to TRBJ2-1, with 11 bases identical to TRBD2. From germline, CDR1 is SGHRS and CDR2 YFSETQ. This CDR3 spans 15 amino acids. V lost 0 bases and J lost 8; bases outside the gene matches: 4. In nucleotides, the CDR3 is TGCGCCAGCAGCTTGGGTCTAGCGGGAGGCGATGAGCAGTTCTTC. This sequence encodes CASSLGLAGGDEQFF.

The genes are TRBV4-3 and TRBJ2-1, with a weak D call TRBD2 (5 bases). V was shortened by 0 bases and J by 5 bases, with 8 bases between the two germline ends. This CDR3 has 14 residues. CDR1 LGHNA and CDR2 YSLEER come from the germline V gene. The CDR3 here is CASSQDWEHNEQFF. In DNA, the CDR3 is TGCGCCAGCAGCCAAGATTGGGAGCACAATGAGCAGTTCTTC.

This clone was counted many times. This chain joins TRBV6-1 and TRBJ2-2; D possibly corresponds to TRBD2 (6 bases). Germline V gives CDR1 MNHNS, CDR2 SASEGT. V was trimmed by 0 bases and J by 4 bases, leaving 12 bases between them. The CDR3 is made up of 16 amino acids. The CDR3 coding sequence is TGTGCCAGCAGTGAAGCTTTATGGGGGGTCACCGGGGAGCTGTTTTTT. Its protein product is CASSEALWGVTGELFF.

V and J are TRBV9 and TRBJ2-3; TRBD2 aligns across 9 bases. V dropped 2 bases and J dropped 4; count of bases not matched to a gene: 8. Looked up from germline, CDR1 is SGDLS and CDR2 is YYNGEE. The CDR3 sequence is 16 residues long. DNA for the CDR3: TGTGCCAGCAGCGTGTCAAGCGGGAGGACCGCAGATACGCAGTATTTT. Amino acids: CASSVSSGRTADTQYF.

The rearrangement joins TRBV18 to TRBJ2-1; TRBD2 agrees at 9 bases. Per germline, CDR1 KGHSH and CDR2 LQKENI. The CDR3 consists of 15 residues. The J segment lost 9 bases and the V segment lost 3 bases, leaving 9 bases of the junction unmatched. CDR3 bases: TGTGCCAGCTCACCTATAGCGGGAGAGGTGGGTGAGCAGTTCTTC. This translates into CASSPIAGEVGEQFF.

This chain connects TRBV27 to TRBJ2-2, with D hard to call. The V gene's germline CDR1 is MNHEY and CDR2 SMNVEV (reference sequence). The V end lost 11 bases, the J end lost 1 base, and 11 bases lay between the germline ends. The CDR3 runs to 13 residues. This chain's CDR3 is CARRPLNTGELFF. The CDR3 nucleotides read TGTGCCCGCCGACCCCTGAACACCGGGGAGCTGTTTTTT.

This chain joins TRBV28 and TRBJ2-3; 10 nucleotides match TRBD2. This CDR3 contains 13 residues. Germline trimming cut 6 bases from V and 3 bases from J; bases unmatched to any gene: 0. Germline V CDR1 and CDR2: MDHEN, SYDVKM. CDR3 sequence reads: CASRAGGTDTQYF. The CDR3 DNA reads as TGTGCCAGCAGAGCGGGAGGGACAGATACGCAGTATTTT.

This chain links TRBV5-4 with TRBJ2-5; TRBD2 agrees at 10 bases. Trimming at V came to 4 bases and at J to 1 base, leaving 4 bases not matched to a gene. Germline-derived CDR1 and CDR2 are SGHNT and YYREEE (reference sequence). This CDR3 is built from 15 residues. DNA of the CDR3: TGTGCCAGCAGCCTCGGGACTAGCGTCCAAGAGACCCAGTACTTC. It translates to CASSLGTSVQETQYF.

To note about this clone: Different DNA sequences within this sample yield the same CDR3. The chain recombines TRBV4-2 with TRBJ2-3; 12 bases fit TRBD2. Germline trimming cut 0 bases from V and 3 bases from J; bases unmatched to any gene: 1. This CDR3 contains 16 residues. Looked up from germline, CDR1 is LGHNA and CDR2 is YNFKEQ. The CDR3 DNA reads as TGTGCCAGCAGCCAAGAACTAGCGGGAGGAACAGATACGCAGTATTTT. It codes for CASSQELAGGTDTQYF.

V usage is TRBV7-9 and J usage is TRBJ1-1; D ambiguous. The ends were cut back, 1 base at V and 4 bases at J, with 4 bases in the middle. The CDR3 is made up of 12 amino acids. CDR1 and CDR2 (germline): SEHNR, FQNEAQ (reference sequence). CDR3 bases: TGTGCCAGCAGCTTAGGGGCCACTGAAGCTTTCTTT. This gives the protein CASSLGATEAFF.

This clone turned up a few times. The chain employs TRBV9 and TRBJ1-4; D remains ambiguous. The CDR3 length is 17 residues. The germline V and J ends were trimmed by 0 bases and 5 bases, with 17 bases remaining between them. Germline CDR1 SGDLS, CDR2 YYNGEE. The CDR3, as DNA: TGTGCCAGCAGCGTAGAGCCCGATCTCCGCGGGAATGAAAAACTGTTTTTT. It is translated as CASSVEPDLRGNEKLFF.

For this clone: This may be a read error: a much more frequent sequence differs by one nucleotide. Other DNA variants within this sample encode the same CDR3. The CDR3 is CASSVGASGAYEQYF. CDR3 in DNA: TGTGCCAGCAGCGTAGGGGCTAGCGGCGCCTACGAGCAGTACTTC. This chain uses TRBV9 with TRBJ2-7; 7 nucleotides match TRBD2. V lost 0 bases and J lost 2; bases outside the gene matches: 5. The germline gives CDR1 SGDLS, CDR2 YYNGEE. The CDR3 has 15 residues.

The J gene is TRBJ2-7, the V gene TRBV28, with TRBD2 matching over 10 bases. Per germline, CDR1 MDHEN and CDR2 SYDVKM. The CDR3 sequence is 12 residues long. The junction had 3 bases not matched to a gene; V was cut back by 8 bases and J by 5 bases. The CDR3: CASPSGSDEQYF. In DNA, the CDR3 is TGTGCCAGCCCTAGCGGGAGCGACGAGCAGTACTTC.

A remark on this clone: A much larger clone lies one base from this, so it may be a read error. Other DNA sequences within the sample encode an identical CDR3. J is TRBJ2-3 and V is TRBV5-1; TRBD2 matches at 7 bases. CDR3 length: 15 residues. The V segment lost 0 bases and the J segment 1 base; nucleotides outside the gene matches: 2. CDR1 is SGHRS and CDR2 is YFSETQ in the germline V gene. The CDR3 DNA is TGCGCCAGCAGCTTGGTGGGGGGGGGCACAGATACGCAGTATTTT. Encoded protein: CASSLVGGGTDTQYF.

The chain links TRBV13 to TRBJ2-7; D might be TRBD1 or TRBD2, each matching 6 bases. Germline-derived CDR1 and CDR2 are PRHDT and FYEKMQ (reference sequence). Trimming cost V 4 bases and J 4 bases, with 14 bases left between them. This CDR3 has 14 residues. This chain's CDR3 is CASSWGLAQYEQYF. The CDR3 DNA reads TGTGCCAGCAGCTGGGGGCTAGCGCAGTACGAGCAGTACTTC.

The chain employs TRBV6-5 and TRBJ2-2, with 7 bases lining up with TRBD1. The CDR3 is 16 amino acids. V dropped 2 bases and J dropped 5; count of bases not matched to a gene: 8. Germline V lookup: CDR1 MNHEY, CDR2 SVGAGI. CDR3 protein: CASSYKGQPLTGELFF. Here the CDR3 DNA reads TGTGCCAGCAGTTACAAGGGACAGCCTTTGACCGGGGAGCTGTTTTTT.

This clone was seen only a few times. CDR3: CASRDRGGPGIETQYF. Here the CDR3 DNA reads TGCGCCAGCCGGGACAGGGGAGGCCCAGGGATTGAGACCCAGTACTTC. The chain couples TRBV10-2 to TRBJ2-5; 10 positions agree with TRBD1. The CDR3 is 16 amino acids. In germline, CDR1 is WSHSY, CDR2 SAAADI. Trimming took 8 bases from V and 5 from J; bases not matched to a gene: 14.